The 5 T cell receptor beta chains presented below share a single source sample, sequenced in a study of blood T cell repertoires in COVID-19. Measured with immunoSEQ multiplex PCR; TCRdb has only the in-frame clones, and not every one. The repertoire includes fewer than 700,000 clones, roughly nine tenths of them detected once, and roughly 7.4% sits in the top ten. The specimen sequenced was peripheral blood. The origin of the receptors is a woman aged 50 to 60 with COVID-19, enrolled during active disease.

The chain has TRBV12-2 and TRBJ1-2; the table assigns TRBD1, which was not confirmed against the DNA. TRBV12-2 is annotated as a pseudogene. CDR3 length equals 14 residues. The CDR3: CASRLARGNYGYTF. The CDR3 DNA is TGTGCAAGTCGCTTAGCTAGGGGAAACTATGGCTACACCTTC.

This clone has only one observation. The chain recombines TRBV6-5 with TRBJ2-7; the D is unclear. The length of the CDR3 is 15 residues. Germline-derived CDR1 and CDR2 are MNHEY and SVGAGI. The germline V and J ends were trimmed by 7 bases and 5 bases, with 21 bases remaining between them. The CDR3 reads CASTFSIGSIDEQYF. CDR3 coding DNA: TGTGCCAGCACCTTCTCAATCGGGTCGATCGACGAGCAGTACTTC.

V gene TRBV27 combines with J gene TRBJ1-1; D perhaps matches TRBD1 (5 bases). The length of the CDR3 is 15 residues. V lost 6 bases, J lost 0 bases, and 14 bases lay in between. Germline V gene sequence: CDR1 MNHEY, CDR2 SMNVEV (reference sequence). As DNA, the CDR3 is TGTGCCAGCAGGATTCAGGTGGGGCTGAACACTGAAGCTTTCTTT. Protein product: CASRIQVGLNTEAFF.

The chain carries TRBV5-6 and TRBJ2-3; D is possibly TRBD2 (5 bases). The length of the CDR3 is 14 residues. Looked up from germline, CDR1 is SGHDT and CDR2 is YYEEEE. The V gene lost 0 bases and the J gene lost 10 bases, with 15 bases spanning the gap. The CDR3 DNA reads TGTGCCAGCAGCTTGGAAGGGAGTGGTGGCTCGCAGTATTTT. Residues: CASSLEGSGGSQYF.

The chain carries TRBV6-5 and TRBJ1-1; D is unclear. V gave up 7 bases and J gave up 4 bases, with 16 bases separating them. Germline CDR1 reads MNHEY; CDR2 reads SVGAGI. This CDR3 has 14 amino acids. CDR3 coding DNA: TGTGCCAGCATCAACACCCGCGGGAGCACTGAAGCTTTCTTT. Protein: CASINTRGSTEAFF.